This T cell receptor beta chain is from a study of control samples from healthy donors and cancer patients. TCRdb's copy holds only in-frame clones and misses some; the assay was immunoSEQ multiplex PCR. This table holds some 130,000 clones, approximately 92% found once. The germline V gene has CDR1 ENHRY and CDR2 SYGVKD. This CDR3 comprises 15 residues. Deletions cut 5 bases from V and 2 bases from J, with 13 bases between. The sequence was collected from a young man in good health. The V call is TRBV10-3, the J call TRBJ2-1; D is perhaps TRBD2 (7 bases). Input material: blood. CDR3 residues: CAISNREGPYNEQFF. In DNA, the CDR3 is TGTGCCATCAGTAACAGGGAGGGCCCCTACAATGAGCAGTTCTTC.